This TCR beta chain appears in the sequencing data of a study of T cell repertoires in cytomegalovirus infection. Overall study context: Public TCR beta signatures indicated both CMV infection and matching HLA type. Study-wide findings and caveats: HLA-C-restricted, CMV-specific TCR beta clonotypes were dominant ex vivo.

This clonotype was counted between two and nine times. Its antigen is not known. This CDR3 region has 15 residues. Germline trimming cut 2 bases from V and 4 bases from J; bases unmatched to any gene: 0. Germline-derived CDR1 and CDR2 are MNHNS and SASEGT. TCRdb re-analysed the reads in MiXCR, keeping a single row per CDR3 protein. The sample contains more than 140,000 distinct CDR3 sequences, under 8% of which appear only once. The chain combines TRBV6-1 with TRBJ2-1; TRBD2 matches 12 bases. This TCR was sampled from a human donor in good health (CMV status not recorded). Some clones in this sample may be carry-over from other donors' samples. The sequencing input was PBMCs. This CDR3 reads CASSELAGGYNEQFF. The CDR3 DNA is TGTGCCAGCAGTGAACTAGCGGGGGGGTACAATGAGCAGTTCTTC.